This T cell receptor (beta chain) was recorded in a study of PD-L1 blockade in urothelial cancer. About the research overall: Bladder-origin urothelial cancer in males covered about 90% of the roughly 30 patients.

Described time point: peripheral blood 6 weeks after treatment start. Patients had locally advanced or metastatic urothelial carcinoma. This CDR3 is 15 amino acids long. V lost 6 bases to trimming and J lost 3 bases; unmatched junction nucleotides: 7. CDR1 and CDR2 (germline): MNHEY, SMNVEV (reference sequence). Repertoires were generated with immunoSEQ multiplex PCR, while TCRdb's copy carries only in-frame clones and drops some. The sample has tens of thousands of clones, approximately 80% seen once; the top ten hold 8.8%. The chain carries TRBV27 and TRBJ2-1, with 8 bases matching TRBD2. The TCR was taken from a man between 65 and 79 years old with urothelial cancer. The sample was PBMCs, taken around atezolizumab (anti-PD-L1) treatment. The CDR3 bases are TGTGCCAGCAGGCCCGGACTAGCAGACTACAATGAGCAGTTCTTC. It specifies CASRPGLADYNEQFF.